A single sample gave rise to the 14 T cell receptor beta chains below, sequenced in a study of regulatory T cells in long-lasting Graves disease. Researchers made TCR beta libraries by using iRepertoire HTBI primers and running Arm-PCR on CDR3 regions. Each CDR3 protein is one row after TCRdb ran MiXCR on the multiplex PCR reads. The top ten hold 6.5% to 10% of the sample, which has roughly 450,000 distinct CDR3 sequences, about 20% seen once. The time point was: persistent/refractory GD, antithyroid drugs over 5 years with positive TRAb. With RNA extracted from PBMCs as input, the TCR library was made. The sequencing used peripheral blood mononuclear cells (PBMCs), collected when the disease was refractory, from a patient treated with antithyroid drugs. All receptors come from a female donor with Graves disease.

The genes are TRBV11-2 and TRBJ2-3; D is possibly TRBD2 (6 bases). The V end lost 1 base, the J end lost 5 bases, and 13 bases lay between the germline ends. The CDR3 extends over 15 amino acids. Germline V gene lookup returns CDR1 SGHAT and CDR2 FQNNGV. The CDR3: CASSLVRRRGDTQYF. The DNA of the CDR3 is TGTGCCAGCAGCTTAGTTAGGAGGCGGGGAGATACGCAGTATTTT. The variable domain in full, with the rest retrieved from reference TRBV11-2 and TRBJ2-3, is EAGVAQSPRYKIIEKRQSVAFWCNPISGHATLYWYQQILGQGPKLLIQFQNNGVVDDSQLPKDRFSAERLKGVDSTLKIQPAKLEDSAVYLCASSLVRRRGDTQYFGPGTRLTVL.

The chain links TRBV4-2 to TRBJ2-7; 7 bases fit TRBD2. The CDR3 loop spans 15 amino acids. Looked up from germline, CDR1 is LGHNA and CDR2 is YNFKEQ. J lost 4 bases, V lost 1 base, and 7 bases had no gene match. CDR3: CASSQGAGEAYEQYF. The CDR3 DNA reads TGTGCCAGCAGCCAAGGGGCGGGAGAGGCGTACGAGCAGTACTTC.

The V and J genes are TRBV3-1 and TRBJ1-2, with 12 bases lining up with TRBD1. The J segment lost 3 bases and the V segment lost 3 bases, leaving 11 bases of the junction unmatched. The CDR3 spans 18 residues. Germline V gene data show CDR1 as LGHDT and CDR2 as YNNKEL (reference sequence). The DNA of the CDR3 is TGTGCCAGCAGCCATAACCCGGGACAGGGGGCGAAGGACTATGGCTACACCTTC. Translating it yields CASSHNPGQGAKDYGYTF.

This clonotype was counted ten times or more. This sequence joins TRBV28 and TRBJ1-3; D call uncertain. The V gene lost 2 bases and the J gene lost 0 bases, with 8 bases spanning the gap. Germline V gene data show CDR1 as MDHEN and CDR2 as SYDVKM. This CDR3 region has 15 residues. The CDR3 sequence is CASSLGGNSGNTIYF. DNA of the CDR3: TGTGCCAGCAGTTTAGGAGGGAACTCTGGAAACACCATATATTTT.

This clonotype was counted ten times or more. This chain links TRBV29-1 with TRBJ2-7; 9 bases are a match to TRBD2. CDR1 and CDR2 from the germline V gene are SQVTM and ANQGSEA. The CDR3 spans 13 residues. The trim removed 6 bases at V and 0 bases at J, leaving 3 bases unmatched. CDR3 sequence: CSVLAGLSYEQYF. The CDR3 DNA follows: TGCAGCGTCCTAGCGGGACTCTCCTACGAGCAGTACTTC.

The chain couples TRBV28 to TRBJ2-2; the D is unclear. The CDR3 has 13 amino acids. Trimming pared 6 bases from V and 5 bases from J, leaving 10 bases between. Per the germline V gene, CDR1 is MDHEN and CDR2 is SYDVKM. The CDR3 nucleotides read TGTGCCAGCAGCAAATGGGTGACCGGGGAGCTGTTTTTT. Its protein is CASSKWVTGELFF.

In this sample, this clonotype turned up a few times. J is TRBJ2-3 and V is TRBV12-3 or TRBV12-4; 9 bases are shared with TRBD2. After removal of 7 bases from V and 4 bases from J, the junction contained 6 bases not matched to a gene. The CDR3 runs 14 residues. The CDR3 nucleotides read TGTGCCAGCACCCTTAGCGGGAGTTCAGATACGCAGTATTTT. Its protein is CASTLSGSSDTQYF.

This clonotype was observed once. The chain uses TRBV7-6 and TRBJ1-1; TRBD1 aligns across 7 bases. Germline loops: CDR1 SGHVS, CDR2 FNYEAQ. V lost 5 bases, J lost 3 bases, and 3 bases stayed unmatched. CDR3 length: 13 amino acids. CDR3 in DNA: TGTGCCAGCAGCGTTGGACAGGACACTGAAGCTTTCTTT. It encodes CASSVGQDTEAFF.

This clonotype was counted only a few times. This CDR3 is CASSYWTGGVREQFF. The CDR3 DNA is TGTGCCAGCAGTTACTGGACAGGTGGAGTGCGGGAGCAGTTCTTC. V is TRBV6-2 or TRBV6-3 and J is TRBJ2-1; the match to TRBD1 covers 7 bases. The trim removed 1 base at V and 10 bases at J, leaving 10 bases unmatched. The CDR3 length is 15 residues. Per germline, CDR1 MNHEY and CDR2 SVGEGT.

The chain couples TRBV20-1 to TRBJ1-2; tentatively, D is TRBD1 (5 bases). This CDR3 region has 18 residues. Germline-derived CDR1 and CDR2 are DFQATT and SNEGSKA (reference sequence). V was clipped by 0 bases and J by 4 bases, with 24 bases between them. CDR3 loop: CSARDLAAGPLLGYGYTF. The CDR3 bases are TGCAGTGCTAGAGATCTGGCGGCAGGGCCCCTACTAGGCTATGGCTACACCTTC.

There are many counts of this clonotype. The chain employs TRBV27 and TRBJ2-7; 7 positions agree with TRBD1. Germline V gene sequence: CDR1 MNHEY, CDR2 SMNVEV (reference sequence). This CDR3 spans 16 amino acids. The trim removed 4 bases at V and 4 bases at J, leaving 13 bases unmatched. CDR3 sequence: CASSSDRASFYYEQYF. The CDR3 DNA is TGTGCCAGCAGTTCAGACAGGGCCTCTTTTTATTACGAGCAGTACTTC.

V gene TRBV5-1 combines with J gene TRBJ2-6; D is uncertain. Germline loops: CDR1 SGHRS, CDR2 YFSETQ. The CDR3 runs to 16 residues. V lost 4 bases and J 0 bases, leaving 11 bases between the germline ends. The CDR3 loop is CASSPPWVSGANVLTF. CDR3 coding DNA: TGCGCCAGCAGCCCCCCTTGGGTCTCTGGGGCCAACGTCCTGACTTTC.

The CDR3 sequence is CASSLSGVAGLPTTYEQYF. As DNA, the CDR3 is TGTGCCAGCAGTTTATCGGGGGTAGCGGGACTTCCCACGACCTACGAGCAGTACTTC. The chain joins TRBV27 to TRBJ2-7; 8 nucleotides match TRBD2. This CDR3 comprises 19 residues. Germline CDR1 MNHEY, CDR2 SMNVEV (reference sequence). After removal of 0 bases from V and 2 bases from J, the junction contained 15 bases not matched to a gene.

This clonotype showed up many times. The chain uses TRBV9 and TRBJ1-1; D might be TRBD1 (6 bases). The CDR3 extends over 15 amino acids. The germline V gene has CDR1 SGDLS and CDR2 YYNGEE. V lost 5 bases and J lost 0, with 14 bases in between. The CDR3 spells CASSVVGGMNTEAFF. The CDR3 DNA sequence: TGTGCCAGCAGTGTGGTAGGGGGGATGAACACTGAAGCTTTCTTT.